This paragraph covers one T cell receptor beta chain sequence. This entry comes from a study of control samples from healthy donors and cancer patients. Profiled with immunoSEQ multiplex PCR; TCRdb holds only in-frame clones, not every one. The sample lists roughly 150,000 clones, around 90% seen once, with 1.5% to 2% in the top ten. In germline, CDR1 is SNHLY, CDR2 FYNNEI. The length of the CDR3 is 13 residues. Trimming left V 4 bases short and J 1 base short, with 7 bases between. The rearrangement uses TRBV2 and TRBJ1-1; unclear D gene. This TCR was sampled from a man aged 18 to 35 in good health. Material for sequencing was blood. The CDR3: CASSVGQNTEAFF. The CDR3 DNA sequence: TGTGCCAGCAGTGTAGGGCAGAACACTGAAGCTTTCTTT.